This T cell receptor (beta chain) was retrieved from a study of regulatory T cells in long-lasting Graves disease. Study in general: Graves' patients, diagnosed recently, had received antithyroid drugs under 3 months. The study's findings and limits: Only peripheral blood was studied, not thyroid tissue. Patients with persistent disease showed a bias toward TRBV28, TRBJ1-2 and TRBJ2-5.

CDR3 length: 13 amino acids. The germline V and J ends were trimmed by 7 bases and 2 bases, with 12 bases remaining between them. Germline V gives CDR1 LNHDA, CDR2 SQIVND (reference sequence). Time point meaning: newly diagnosed GD, antithyroid drugs for less than 3 months. The TCR library was made from RNA that had been extracted from PBMCs in TRIzol. As for this clonotype: Its antigen is still unknown.

iRepertoire HTBI primers and Arm-PCR of CDR3 regions built TCR beta libraries. TCRdb analysed the multiplex PCR reads with MiXCR anew, one entry per CDR3 protein. This table holds 520,000 or so distinct CDR3 sequences, about 12% found once. In addition, the sample was reused for a study of T cells in Graves' hyperthyroidism and ophthalmopathy.

The material sequenced was peripheral blood mononuclear cells (PBMCs), taken at new diagnosis, from a patient treated with antithyroid drugs. The chain has TRBV19 and TRBJ2-7; D gene uncertain. The clonotype originates from a woman in her twenties or thirties with Graves disease. The DNA of the CDR3 is TGTGCCAGTAAGGGTCCTATGACCTACGAGCAGTACTTC. This translates into CASKGPMTYEQYF.